Listed below are T cell receptor beta chains from one sample, sequenced in a study of glioma-infiltrating T cells. Each CDR3 protein gets one entry after TCRdb re-called the multiplex PCR reads with MiXCR. The data show fewer than 500,000 distinct CDR3 sequences, about two fifths seen once. The material sequenced was glioma tissue, nonneoplastic brain tissue, or PBMCs (not recorded which). The receptor source for this set is a human donor with low-grade glioma or glioblastoma, undergoing nonglioma brain surgery, or in good health (not recorded which). CDR3s leave out the opening cysteine and the closing phenylalanine or tryptophan. Each record gives: CDR3 protein, V gene, J gene.

CDR3 protein: ASRTGANTGELF
V gene: TRBV5-4
J gene: TRBJ2-2

CDR3 protein: SASGLPVGSYNEQF
V gene: TRBV20-1
J gene: TRBJ2-1

CDR3 protein: SARGVRQGGGNTIY
V gene: TRBV20-1
J gene: TRBJ1-3

CDR3 protein: ASSRGGWDEQF
V gene: TRBV14
J gene: TRBJ2-1

CDR3 protein: ASSEEPGPYGYT
V gene: TRBV6-1
J gene: TRBJ1-2

CDR3 protein: ASSPYRDASYEQY
V gene: TRBV7-6
J gene: TRBJ2-7

CDR3 protein: ASSQDGGSGDGYT
V gene: TRBV4-2
J gene: TRBJ1-2

CDR3 protein: ASSLNRKDYGYT
V gene: TRBV7-2
J gene: TRBJ1-2

CDR3 protein: ASSSPFNTGELF
V gene: TRBV12-3/TRBV12-4
J gene: TRBJ2-2

CDR3 protein: ASSPRTSGGTYEQY
V gene: TRBV7-6
J gene: TRBJ2-7

CDR3 protein: ASSLTLAGDPVRTDTQY
V gene: TRBV28
J gene: TRBJ2-3

CDR3 protein: ASSLPEGKQPQH
V gene: TRBV6-2/TRBV6-3
J gene: TRBJ1-5

CDR3 protein: SAGRGGRDHYEQY
V gene: TRBV20-1
J gene: -

CDR3 protein: ASSWTSGRRGYEQY
V gene: TRBV6-5
J gene: TRBJ2-7

CDR3 protein: SAHTGTSGIYNEQF
V gene: TRBV20-1
J gene: TRBJ2-1

CDR3 protein: ASGRGGTDTHR
V gene: TRBV28
J gene: TRBJ2-3

CDR3 protein: ASSPRWGPRETQY
V gene: TRBV14
J gene: TRBJ2-5

CDR3 protein: ATSRDRGFSDEQF
V gene: TRBV15
J gene: TRBJ2-1

CDR3 protein: ASPGGRSRTIPYNEQF
V gene: TRBV27
J gene: TRBJ2-1

CDR3 protein: ASSLDGGGQPQH
V gene: TRBV12-3/TRBV12-4
J gene: TRBJ1-5

CDR3 protein: ATSRDYDRTFPETQY
V gene: TRBV15
J gene: TRBJ2-5

CDR3 protein: ASSQDLGQPQH
V gene: TRBV4-1
J gene: TRBJ1-5

CDR3 protein: ASSIASEEYEQF
V gene: TRBV19
J gene: TRBJ2-1

CDR3 protein: ASSFHGQSGETQY
V gene: TRBV19
J gene: TRBJ2-5

CDR3 protein: SAARGDSYGYT
V gene: TRBV20-1
J gene: TRBJ1-2

CDR3 protein: ASSYSGSTFYNEQF
V gene: TRBV28
J gene: TRBJ2-1

CDR3 protein: ASSFPAGGTSEQF
V gene: TRBV28
J gene: TRBJ2-1

CDR3 protein: ATSRDREWYQETQY
V gene: TRBV15
J gene: TRBJ2-5

CDR3 protein: ASSLLNTEAF
V gene: TRBV28
J gene: TRBJ1-1

CDR3 protein: ASSLLAGGGDTQY
V gene: TRBV7-2
J gene: TRBJ2-3

CDR3 protein: ATSRVITGGYEQY
V gene: TRBV15
J gene: TRBJ2-7

CDR3 protein: SARWGRVGTEAF
V gene: TRBV20-1
J gene: TRBJ1-1

CDR3 protein: ASSSLPGQGDTGELF
V gene: TRBV28
J gene: TRBJ2-2

CDR3 protein: ASSSKQGGSFYEQY
V gene: TRBV7-2
J gene: TRBJ2-7

CDR3 protein: ASSPWTNYEQY
V gene: TRBV6-2/TRBV6-3
J gene: TRBJ2-7

CDR3 protein: ASSQATGLNEKLF
V gene: TRBV4-1
J gene: TRBJ1-4

CDR3 protein: SVVPFGVTDTQY
V gene: TRBV20-1
J gene: TRBJ2-3

CDR3 protein: ASSSTSDGPYEQY
V gene: TRBV6-1
J gene: TRBJ2-7

CDR3 protein: ASSSRETSGLQF
V gene: TRBV7-9
J gene: TRBJ2-1

CDR3 protein: ASSTPKGTTEAF
V gene: TRBV19
J gene: TRBJ1-1

CDR3 protein: ASSLGVPGLAGNTIY
V gene: TRBV27
J gene: TRBJ1-3

CDR3 protein: ASSLSPGVPLH
V gene: TRBV27
J gene: TRBJ1-6